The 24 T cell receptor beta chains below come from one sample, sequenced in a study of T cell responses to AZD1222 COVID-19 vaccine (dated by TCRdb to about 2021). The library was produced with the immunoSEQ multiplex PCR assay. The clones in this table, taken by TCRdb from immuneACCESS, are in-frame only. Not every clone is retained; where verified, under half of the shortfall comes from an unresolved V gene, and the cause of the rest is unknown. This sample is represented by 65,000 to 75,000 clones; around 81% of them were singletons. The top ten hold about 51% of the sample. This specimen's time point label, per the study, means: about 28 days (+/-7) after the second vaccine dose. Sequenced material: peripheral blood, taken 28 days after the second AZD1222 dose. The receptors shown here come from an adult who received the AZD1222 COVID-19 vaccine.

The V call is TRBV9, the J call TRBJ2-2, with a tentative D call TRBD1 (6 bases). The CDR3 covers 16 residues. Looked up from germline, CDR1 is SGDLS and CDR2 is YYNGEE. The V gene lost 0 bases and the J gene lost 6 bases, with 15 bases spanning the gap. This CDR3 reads CASSVVGTLRAGELFF. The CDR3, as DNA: TGTGCCAGCAGCGTAGTAGGGACACTACGAGCCGGGGAGCTGTTTTTT.

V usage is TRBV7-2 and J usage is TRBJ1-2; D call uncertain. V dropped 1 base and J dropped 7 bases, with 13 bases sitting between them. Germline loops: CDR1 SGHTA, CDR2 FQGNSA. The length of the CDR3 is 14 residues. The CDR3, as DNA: TGTGCCAGCAGCTTAGACCGAGGGATGGGTGGCTACACCTTC. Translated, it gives CASSLDRGMGGYTF.

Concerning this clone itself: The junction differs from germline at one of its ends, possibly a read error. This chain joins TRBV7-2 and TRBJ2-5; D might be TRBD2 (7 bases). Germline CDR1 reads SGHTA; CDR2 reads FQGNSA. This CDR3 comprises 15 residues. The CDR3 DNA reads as TGTGCCAGCAGCTCTAGCTGGGGGGGCCAAGGGACCCAGTACTTC. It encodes CASSSSWGGQGTQYF.

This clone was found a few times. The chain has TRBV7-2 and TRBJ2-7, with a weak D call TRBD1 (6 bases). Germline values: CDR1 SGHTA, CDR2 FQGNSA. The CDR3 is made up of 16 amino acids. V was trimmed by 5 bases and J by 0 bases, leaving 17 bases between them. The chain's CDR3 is CASSLGWTESSYEQYF. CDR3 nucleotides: TGTGCCAGCAGCCTCGGATGGACAGAGAGCTCCTACGAGCAGTACTTC.

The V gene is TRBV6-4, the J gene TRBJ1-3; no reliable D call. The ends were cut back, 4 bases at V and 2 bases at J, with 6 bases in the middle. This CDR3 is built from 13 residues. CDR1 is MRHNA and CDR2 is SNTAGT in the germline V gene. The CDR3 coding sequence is TGTGCCAGCAGTGTTGGTGCTGGAAACACCATATATTTT. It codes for CASSVGAGNTIYF.

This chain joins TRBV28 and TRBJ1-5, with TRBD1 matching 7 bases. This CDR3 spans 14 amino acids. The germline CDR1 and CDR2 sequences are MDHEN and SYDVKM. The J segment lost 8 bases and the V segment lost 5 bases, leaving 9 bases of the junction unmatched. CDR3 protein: CASSTVDREKPQHF. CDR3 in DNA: TGTGCCAGCAGTACGGTCGACAGGGAAAAGCCCCAGCATTTT. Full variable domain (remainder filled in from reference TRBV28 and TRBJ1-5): DVKVTQSSRYLVKRTGEKVFLECVQDMDHENMFWYRQDPGLGLRLIYFSYDVKMKEKGDIPEGYSVSREKKERFSLILESASTNQTSMYLCASSTVDREKPQHFGDGTRLSIL.

CDR3 region: CASSEVENSPLHF. The CDR3 nucleotides read TGTGCCAGCAGTGAAGTGGAGAATTCACCCCTCCACTTT. This chain joins TRBV6-1 and TRBJ1-6; D is uncertain. Germline CDR1 MNHNS, CDR2 SASEGT. The CDR3 loop spans 13 amino acids. The V and J ends lost 1 base and 7 bases respectively, with 5 bases between them.

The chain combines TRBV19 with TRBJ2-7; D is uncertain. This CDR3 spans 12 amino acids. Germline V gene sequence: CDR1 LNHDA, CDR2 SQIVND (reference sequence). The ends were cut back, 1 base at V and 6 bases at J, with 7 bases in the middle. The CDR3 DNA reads TGTGCCAGTAGTATAGTTGGCAGCGAGCAGTACTTC. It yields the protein CASSIVGSEQYF.

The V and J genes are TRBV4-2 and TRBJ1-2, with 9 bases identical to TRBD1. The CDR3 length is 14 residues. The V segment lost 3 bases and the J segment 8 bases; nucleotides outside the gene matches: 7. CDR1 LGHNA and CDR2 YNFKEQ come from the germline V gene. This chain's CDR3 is CASSHPGQGRGYTF. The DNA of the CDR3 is TGTGCCAGCAGCCACCCCGGACAGGGGAGAGGCTACACCTTC.

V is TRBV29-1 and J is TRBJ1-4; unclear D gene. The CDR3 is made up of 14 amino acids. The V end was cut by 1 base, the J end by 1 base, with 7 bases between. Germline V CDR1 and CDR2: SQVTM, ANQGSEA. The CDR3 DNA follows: TGCAGCGTTGAAGGGGCTGAAACTAATGAAAAACTGTTTTTT. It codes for CSVEGAETNEKLFF.

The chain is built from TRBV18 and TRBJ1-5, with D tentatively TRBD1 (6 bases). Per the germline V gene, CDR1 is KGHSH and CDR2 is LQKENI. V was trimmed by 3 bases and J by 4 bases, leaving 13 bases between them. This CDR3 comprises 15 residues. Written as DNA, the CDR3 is TGTGCCAGCTCACCTAATTCAGGGGATAATCAGCCCCAGCATTTT. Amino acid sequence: CASSPNSGDNQPQHF.

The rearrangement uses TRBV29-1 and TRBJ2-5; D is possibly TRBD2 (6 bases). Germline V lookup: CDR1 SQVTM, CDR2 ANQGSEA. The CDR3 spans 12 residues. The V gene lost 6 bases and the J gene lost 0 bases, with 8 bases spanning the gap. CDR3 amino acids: CSVRGNQETQYF. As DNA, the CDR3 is TGCAGCGTCCGGGGGAACCAAGAGACCCAGTACTTC.

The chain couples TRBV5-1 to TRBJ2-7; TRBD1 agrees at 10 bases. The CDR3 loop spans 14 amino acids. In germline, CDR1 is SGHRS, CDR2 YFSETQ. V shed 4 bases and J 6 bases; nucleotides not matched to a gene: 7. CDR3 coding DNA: TGCGCCAGCAGCCCCGACAGGGGGCACGTCGAGCAGTACTTC. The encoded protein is CASSPDRGHVEQYF.

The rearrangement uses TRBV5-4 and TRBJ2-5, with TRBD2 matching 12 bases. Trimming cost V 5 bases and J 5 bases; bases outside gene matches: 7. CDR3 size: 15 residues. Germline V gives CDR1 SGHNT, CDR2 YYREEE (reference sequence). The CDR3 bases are TGTGCCAGCAGAGACTGGACTAGCGGGGCTGAGACCCAGTACTTC. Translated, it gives CASRDWTSGAETQYF.

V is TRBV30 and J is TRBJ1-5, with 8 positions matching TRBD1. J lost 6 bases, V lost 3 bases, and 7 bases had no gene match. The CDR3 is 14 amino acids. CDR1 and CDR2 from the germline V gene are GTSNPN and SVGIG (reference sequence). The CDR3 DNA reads TGTGCCTGGAGAGGACAGGGAAATCGTCAGCCCCAGCATTTT. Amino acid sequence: CAWRGQGNRQPQHF.

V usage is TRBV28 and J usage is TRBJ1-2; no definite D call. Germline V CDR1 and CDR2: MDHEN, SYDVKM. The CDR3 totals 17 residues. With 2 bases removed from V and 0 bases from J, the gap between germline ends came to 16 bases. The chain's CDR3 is CASSLMLAGLSNYGYTF. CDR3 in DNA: TGTGCCAGCAGTTTAATGTTGGCAGGACTCTCTAACTATGGCTACACCTTC.

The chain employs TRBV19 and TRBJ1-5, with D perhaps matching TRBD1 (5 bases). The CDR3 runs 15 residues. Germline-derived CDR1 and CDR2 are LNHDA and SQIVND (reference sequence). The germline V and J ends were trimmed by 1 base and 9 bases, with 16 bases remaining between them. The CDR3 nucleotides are TGTGCCAGTAGTATAGCATGGGGGAGCCCGTGGCCCCAGCATTTT. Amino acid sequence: CASSIAWGSPWPQHF.

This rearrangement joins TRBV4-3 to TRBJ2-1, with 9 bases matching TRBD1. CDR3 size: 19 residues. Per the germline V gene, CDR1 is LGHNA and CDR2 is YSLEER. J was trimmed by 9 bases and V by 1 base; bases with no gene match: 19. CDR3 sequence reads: CASSQGFGGGQGIVGEQFF. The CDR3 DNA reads TGCGCCAGCAGCCAAGGTTTCGGAGGGGGACAGGGAATCGTTGGTGAGCAGTTCTTC.

The CDR3 DNA is TGTGCCAGCAGCTTAGCCCCGTCGGGGGAGCTGTTTTTT. Translation: CASSLAPSGELFF. The rearrangement uses TRBV7-2 and TRBJ2-2; D is unresolved. CDR1 and CDR2 (germline): SGHTA, FQGNSA. The CDR3 extends over 13 amino acids. V dropped 0 bases and J dropped 8 bases, with 7 bases sitting between them. Full variable domain (remainder filled in from reference TRBV7-2 and TRBJ2-2): GAGVSQSPSNKVTEKGKDVELRCDPISGHTALYWYRQSLGQGLEFLIYFQGNSAPDKSGLPSDRFSAERTGGSVSTLTIQRTQQEDSAVYLCASSLAPSGELFFGEGSRLTVL.

In DNA form, the CDR3 reads TGTGCCAGCTCACCTCCCGCCGGGACCCTTTACGAGCAGTACTTC. Translating gives CASSPPAGTLYEQYF. The V call is TRBV18, the J call TRBJ2-7; perhaps D is TRBD1 or TRBD2 (5 bases each). Germline CDR1 and CDR2: KGHSH and LQKENI. Trimming removed 3 bases from V and 4 bases from J, with 16 bases in between. The CDR3 length is 15 residues.

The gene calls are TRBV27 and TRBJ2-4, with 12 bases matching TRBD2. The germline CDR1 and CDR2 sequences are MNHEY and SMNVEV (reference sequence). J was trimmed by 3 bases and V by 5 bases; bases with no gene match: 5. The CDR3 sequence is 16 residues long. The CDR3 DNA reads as TGTGCCAGCAGTCCGTGGACTAGCGGGGACAAAAACATTCAGTACTTC. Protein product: CASSPWTSGDKNIQYF.

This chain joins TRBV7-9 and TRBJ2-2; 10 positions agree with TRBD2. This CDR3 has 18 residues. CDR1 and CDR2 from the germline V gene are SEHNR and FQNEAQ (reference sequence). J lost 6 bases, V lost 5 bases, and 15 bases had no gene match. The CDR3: CASSPASGGDERAGELFF. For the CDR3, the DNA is TGTGCCAGCAGCCCAGCCAGCGGGGGGGACGAACGCGCCGGGGAGCTGTTTTTT.

The CDR3 region is CASSLETGGGRKQYF. CDR3 nucleotide sequence: TGTGCCAGCAGCTTAGAGACAGGGGGTGGCAGGAAGCAGTACTTC. The V gene is TRBV7-9, the J gene TRBJ2-7; 9 nucleotides match TRBD1. The CDR3 is 15 residues long. J gave up 8 bases and V 1 base, and 9 bases lay outside the gene matches. CDR1 is SEHNR, CDR2 FQNEAQ, per germline (reference sequence).

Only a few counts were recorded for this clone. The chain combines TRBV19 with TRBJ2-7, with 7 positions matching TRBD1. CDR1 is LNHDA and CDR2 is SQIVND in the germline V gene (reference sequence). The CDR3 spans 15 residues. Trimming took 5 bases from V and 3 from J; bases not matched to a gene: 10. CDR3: CASSGLTGNYYEQYF. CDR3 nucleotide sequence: TGTGCCAGTAGTGGCCTGACAGGGAACTACTACGAGCAGTACTTC.